This T cell receptor (beta chain) was profiled in a study of cytomegalovirus exposure and HLA in healthy donors. PCR used 60 Vbeta primers and 13 Jbeta primers. The method was immunoSEQ multiplex PCR; TCRdb's version includes in-frame clones alone and lacks a portion of them. The sample has about 120,000 clones; 72% are singletons. Germline V gene sequence: CDR1 SGHVS, CDR2 FQNEAQ. The V end lost 0 bases, the J end lost 4 bases, and 10 bases lay between the germline ends. This CDR3 comprises 15 residues. Source material: PBMCs. The chain combines TRBV7-8 with TRBJ1-5; D gene unclear. The TCR originated in a man aged 25 to 45 in good health and CMV-seronegative. CDR3: CASSLASHVNQPQHF. The DNA of the CDR3 is TGTGCCAGCAGCTTAGCGAGCCACGTGAATCAGCCCCAGCATTTT.